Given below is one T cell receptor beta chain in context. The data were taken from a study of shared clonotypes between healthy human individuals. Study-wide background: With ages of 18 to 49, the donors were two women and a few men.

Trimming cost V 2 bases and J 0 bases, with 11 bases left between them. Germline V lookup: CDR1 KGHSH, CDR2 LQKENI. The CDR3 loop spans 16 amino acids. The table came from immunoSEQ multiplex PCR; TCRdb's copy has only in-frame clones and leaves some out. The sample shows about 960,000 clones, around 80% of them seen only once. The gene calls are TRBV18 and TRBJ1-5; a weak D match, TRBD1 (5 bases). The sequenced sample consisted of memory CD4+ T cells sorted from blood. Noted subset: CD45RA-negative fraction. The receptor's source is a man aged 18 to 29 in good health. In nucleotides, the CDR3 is TGTGCCAGCTCACCAGAAGGGGTGTATAGCAATCAGCCCCAGCATTTT. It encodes CASSPEGVYSNQPQHF.